Below, one TCR beta chain is given with its context. Its antigen is unknown. Researchers ran the assay at a deep level. Some clones are missing from TCRdb's copy, which holds only in-frame ones; the method was immunoSEQ multiplex PCR. This sample yields about 590,000 clones, of which about 95% are seen a single time; 0.1% to 0.11% belongs to the top ten. As defined, naive CD8 cells were CD45RO-negative and positively selected for CCR7, with terminally differentiated effector memory CD45RA+ cells excluded. The data originate from a study of shared clonotypes between healthy human individuals. Regarding the study as a whole: The small donor group covered limited genetic and exposure diversity. The study sampled only blood, and tissue repertoires likely differ.

Trimming took 7 bases from V and 6 from J, leaving 16 bases between them. Germline V gene sequence: CDR1 MNHEY, CDR2 SMNVEV (reference sequence). This CDR3 has 14 residues. The gene calls are TRBV27 and TRBJ2-1; D gene unclear. The origin of this receptor is a young woman in good health. The source material was naive CD8+ T cells sorted from blood. The chain's CDR3 is CASKAGTPANEQFF. The CDR3 region has the DNA TGTGCCAGCAAGGCCGGAACGCCAGCCAATGAGCAGTTCTTC.